Below are 13 T cell receptor beta chains sequenced from a single sample in a study of blood T cell repertoires in COVID-19. Clones were read by immunoSEQ multiplex PCR, and TCRdb kept only the in-frame ones, dropping some. The data hold tens of thousands of clones, with more than 70% observed a single time. Source material: peripheral blood. Receptors were obtained from a woman in her fifties or sixties with active or convalescent COVID-19.

This clone appeared once. This sequence joins TRBV27 and TRBJ2-2; possible D gene TRBD1, 6 bases. From germline, CDR1 is MNHEY and CDR2 SMNVEV (reference sequence). V lost 5 bases, J lost 1 base, and 11 bases lay in between. This CDR3 comprises 15 residues. CDR3 bases: TGTGCCAGCAGTCATAGGACAGTGAACACCGGGGAGCTGTTTTTT. Amino acids: CASSHRTVNTGELFF.

The V gene is TRBV3-1 (or the pseudogene TRBV3-2), the J gene TRBJ1-5; the D is unclear. Germline loops: CDR1 LGHDT, CDR2 YNNKEL (reference sequence). CDR3 length: 13 residues. With 3 bases removed from V and 2 bases from J, the gap between germline ends came to 5 bases. The CDR3 region has the DNA TGTGCCAGCAGCCATACTGGCAATCAGCCCCAGCATTTT. Its protein is CASSHTGNQPQHF.

The CDR3 nucleotides are TGTGCCAGCGGGGGGGACGAGCAGTACTTC. Translating it yields CASGGDEQYF. The gene calls are TRBV2 and TRBJ2-7; 7 bases align to TRBD2. The germline gives CDR1 SNHLY, CDR2 FYNNEI. This CDR3 spans 10 amino acids. After removal of 8 bases from V and 5 bases from J, the junction contained 0 bases not matched to a gene.

In this sample, this clone turned up a few times. The rearrangement uses TRBV19 and TRBJ1-2, with D possibly being TRBD1 (5 bases). Trimming took 3 bases from V and 5 from J, leaving 16 bases between them. The CDR3 sequence is 15 residues long. The germline CDR1 and CDR2 sequences are LNHDA and SQIVND (reference sequence). CDR3 sequence reads: CASSIATGTDYGYTF. The CDR3 region has the DNA TGTGCCAGTAGTATTGCTACCGGGACTGATTATGGCTACACCTTC.

J is TRBJ2-3 and V is TRBV6-2 or TRBV6-3; D perhaps matches TRBD2 (6 bases). The CDR3 covers 16 residues. In germline, CDR1 is MNHEY, CDR2 SVGEGT. V dropped 5 bases and J dropped 5 bases, with 20 bases sitting between them. As DNA, the CDR3 is TGTGCCAGCAGTCGACCCGGGACTCTCCAAAAAGATACGCAGTATTTT. Its translation is CASSRPGTLQKDTQYF.

A few counts support this clone. The rearrangement links TRBV9 to TRBJ1-2, with a weak D call TRBD1 (6 bases). The CDR3 consists of 15 residues. V shed 0 bases and J shed 8 bases, with 17 bases lying between them. Germline V gives CDR1 SGDLS, CDR2 YYNGEE. The CDR3 is CASSVDGAGEGGYTF. CDR3 coding DNA: TGTGCCAGCAGCGTAGATGGGGCAGGGGAGGGCGGCTACACCTTC.

This chain links TRBV30 with TRBJ1-1; 9 bases line up with TRBD1. V gave up 3 bases and J gave up 2 bases; unmatched junction bases: 10. Germline CDR1 and CDR2: GTSNPN and SVGIG (reference sequence). The CDR3 is made up of 16 amino acids. This CDR3 reads CAWSLYRGRPNTEAFF. The CDR3 bases are TGTGCCTGGAGCCTATACAGGGGGCGGCCCAACACTGAAGCTTTCTTT.

The J gene is TRBJ1-2, the V gene TRBV5-5, with D uncertain. There are 17 residues in the CDR3. The V gene lost 4 bases and the J gene lost 3 bases, with 22 bases spanning the gap. Germline V gene sequence: CDR1 SGHKS, CDR2 YYEKEE (reference sequence). The CDR3 reads CASSGDVSRSRDYGYTF. DNA for the CDR3: TGTGCCAGCAGCGGAGACGTCAGCCGGAGTCGGGACTATGGCTACACCTTC. The whole variable domain, remainder taken from reference TRBV5-5 and TRBJ1-2, is DAGVTQSPTHLIKTRGQQVTLRCSPISGHKSVSWYQQVLGQGPQFIFQYYEKEERGRGNFPDRFSARQFPNYSSELNVNALLLGDSALYLCASSGDVSRSRDYGYTFGSGTRLTVV.

The table lists this clone with a count of one. This chain connects TRBV19 to TRBJ2-7; 7 bases agree with TRBD2. In germline, CDR1 is LNHDA, CDR2 SQIVND (reference sequence). The V segment lost 5 bases and the J segment 3 bases; nucleotides outside the gene matches: 4. The CDR3 extends over 13 amino acids. CDR3 sequence: CASSGGDLYEQYF. CDR3 DNA: TGTGCCAGTAGTGGGGGGGACCTCTACGAGCAGTACTTC.

The genes are TRBV2 and TRBJ2-7, with 9 nucleotides matching TRBD1. The V gene's germline CDR1 is SNHLY and CDR2 FYNNEI. The CDR3 contains 14 residues. J gave up 4 bases and V 4 bases, and 5 bases lay outside the gene matches. DNA for the CDR3: TGTGCCAGCAGTGGTGACAGGGGGGGTTACGAGCAGTACTTC. This translates into CASSGDRGGYEQYF. The full variable domain, in which reference TRBV2 and TRBJ2-7 provide the parts outside the CDR3, is EPEVTQTPSHQVTQMGQEVILRCVPISNHLYFYWYRQILGQKVEFLVSFYNNEISEKSEIFDDQFSVERPDGSNFTLKIRSTKLEDSAMYFCASSGDRGGYEQYFGPGTRLTVT.

The chain employs TRBV25-1 and TRBJ1-5; no definite D call. The CDR3 covers 14 residues. The germline V gene encodes CDR1 MGHDK and CDR2 SYGVNS. The germline V and J ends were trimmed by 8 bases and 2 bases, with 13 bases remaining between them. Written as DNA, the CDR3 is TGTGCCAGCTCTTCCCGGGTAGGCAATCAGCCCCAGCATTTT. Translation gives CASSSRVGNQPQHF.

The CDR3 spells CASSSTSYEQYF. The CDR3, as DNA: TGTGCCAGCAGTTCGACTAGCTACGAGCAGTACTTC. The chain uses TRBV27 and TRBJ2-7, with D possibly matching TRBD2 (6 bases). The V end was cut by 4 bases, the J end by 3 bases, with 7 bases between. This CDR3 has 12 amino acids. CDR1 and CDR2 from the germline V gene are MNHEY and SMNVEV (reference sequence).

The chain recombines TRBV12-3 or TRBV12-4 with TRBJ2-7; 7 bases map to TRBD1. This CDR3 has 13 residues. J was trimmed by 4 bases and V by 5 bases; bases with no gene match: 5. CDR3 DNA: TGTGCCAGCAGTGCGACAGGGTTTTACGAGCAGTACTTC. Protein sequence: CASSATGFYEQYF.